This T cell receptor beta chain was captured by sequencing in a study of cytomegalovirus exposure and HLA in healthy donors. Study details: An earlier analysis identified 95 million to 120 million unique TCR beta sequences in some 180 million T cells.

Findings and limits, study-wide: Data from an earlier analysis indicated that most TCR beta V segments were productive either about 90% or about 30% of the time. The listing of 150 or so TCR beta chains classed them as cytomegalovirus-associated.

In the case of this clone: Its target is unknown.

The PCR was carried out with 60 Vbeta primers and 13 Jbeta primers. Clones were read by immunoSEQ multiplex PCR, and TCRdb kept only the in-frame ones, dropping some. The repertoire includes over 200,000 clones, around nine tenths of them detected once, and 1% sits in the top ten. Per the germline V gene, CDR1 is LNHNV and CDR2 is YYDKDF (reference sequence). The CDR3 runs to 14 residues. V was trimmed by 0 bases and J by 6 bases, leaving 12 bases between them. Material for sequencing was PBMCs. The receptor's source is a woman younger than 30 in good health and CMV-seronegative. The chain is built from TRBV15 and TRBJ2-7; perhaps TRBD1 as D (6 bases). This CDR3 reads CATSRDLGAPEQYF. The CDR3 region has the DNA TGTGCCACCAGCAGAGATCTGGGGGCGCCCGAGCAGTACTTC.